Listed below are T cell receptor beta chains from one sample, sequenced in a study of control samples from healthy donors and cancer patients. Only in-frame clones appear in the TCRdb table, and some are missing; sequencing was by immunoSEQ multiplex PCR. The table records approximately 170,000 clones, 90% of them present only once. Material for sequencing was blood. Receptors originate from a woman aged 45-65 years in good health. CDR3s include the opening cysteine and the closing phenylalanine or tryptophan. The D gene is left open where the match is weak. The size field is filled for only some rows; it gives once, few, many or a size class.

TRBJ1-2	TRBV14	TRBD1	.	TGTGCCAGCAGCCCGGACAGGGCCTATGGCTACACCTTC	CASSPDRAYGYTF
TRBJ2-2	TRBV28	.	.	TGTGCCAGCAGTACAGGAAAAGTGGCCGGGGAGCTGTTTTTT	CASSTGKVAGELFF
TRBJ2-3	TRBV27	TRBD2	.	TGTGCCAGCAGGGCCATTAGCGGGAGGTGGACAGATACGCAGTATTTT	CASRAISGRWTDTQYF
TRBJ2-1	TRBV5-1	.	once	TGCGCCAGCAGCCCAGGGATTGTATCCTACAATGAGCAGTTCTTC	CASSPGIVSYNEQFF
TRBJ2-1	TRBV24-1	TRBD1	.	TGTGCCACCAGTGATATCCCGGGACAGGGTAGTCATGAGCAGTTCTTC	CATSDIPGQGSHEQFF
TRBJ2-7	TRBV5-4	TRBD2	.	TGTGCCAGCAGCTTGCGGCGGGAGAAGGGATACGAGCAGTACTTC	CASSLRREKGYEQYF
TRBJ1-1	TRBV4-3	.	few	TGCGCCAGCAGCCAAGATCAAAGGATCCTAAGGGACACTGAAGCTTTCTTT	CASSQDQRILRDTEAFF
TRBJ2-1	TRBV6-2/TRBV6-3	.	.	TGTGCCAGCAGCCTCGGACTCGTCGCCGGCAATGAGCAGTTCTTC	CASSLGLVAGNEQFF
TRBJ1-4	TRBV14	.	.	TGTGCCAGCAGCCGAAACCGCCTTACCCCGTATAATGAAAAACTGTTTTTT	CASSRNRLTPYNEKLFF
TRBJ1-1	TRBV9	TRBD1	.	TGTGCCAGCAGCGTAGAAGGGGGCGCTTCTGAAGCTTTCTTT	CASSVEGGASEAFF
TRBJ2-2	TRBV18	TRBD2	.	TGTGCCAGCTCACCACGAGCGGGAGAGGGCGGGGAGCTGTTTTTT	CASSPRAGEGGELFF
TRBJ1-1	TRBV7-2	.	.	TGTGCCAGCAGCCTGGACGGCCGGGTCCTAACTTTCTTT	CASSLDGRVLTFF
TRBJ1-1	TRBV7-9	TRBD1	.	TGTGCCAGCAGCCCTCGGGACAGCTTGAACACTGAAGCTTTCTTT	CASSPRDSLNTEAFF